These 7 T cell receptor beta chains came from one sample sequenced in a study of control samples from healthy donors and cancer patients. Sequencing was performed with immunoSEQ multiplex PCR; in TCRdb, only in-frame clones are kept and a portion is missing. The table has around 160,000 clones, over 85% seen once. The sample taken for sequencing was blood. All receptors derive from a man aged 18 to 35 in good health.

The genes are TRBV7-9 and TRBJ1-4, with D possibly being TRBD1 (5 bases). This CDR3 spans 14 amino acids. V was cut by 6 bases and J by 6 bases, with 14 bases left in between. Germline V lookup: CDR1 SEHNR, CDR2 FQNEAQ (reference sequence). The CDR3 region has the DNA TGTGCCAGCAGGCGGGGCGGCGAGTATGAAAAACTGTTTTTT. Translation: CASRRGGEYEKLFF.

The gene calls are TRBV6-5 and TRBJ1-4, with D unresolved. The CDR3 length is 14 residues. Germline V gene data show CDR1 as MNHEY and CDR2 as SVGAGI. V lost 5 bases to trimming and J lost 5 bases, with 12 bases between them. Written as DNA, the CDR3 is TGTGCCAGCAGTCTTTCCAGAGCAAATGAAAAACTGTTTTTT. It specifies CASSLSRANEKLFF.

J is TRBJ2-1 and V is TRBV7-2; no definite D call. Trimming pared 0 bases from V and 1 base from J, leaving 10 bases between. Germline CDR1 and CDR2: SGHTA and FQGNSA. The CDR3 consists of 16 residues. The CDR3 nucleotides are TGTGCCAGCAGCTTAGCTGGGGTCGTATCCTACAATGAGCAGTTCTTC. Its translation: CASSLAGVVSYNEQFF.

The gene calls are TRBV5-6 and TRBJ2-3; 8 bases fit TRBD2. This CDR3 has 16 amino acids. Per germline, CDR1 SGHDT and CDR2 YYEEEE. The V and J ends lost 5 bases and 3 bases, in that order; junction bases with no gene match: 11. CDR3 residues: CASRRGELGGTDTQYF. The CDR3, as DNA: TGTGCCAGCAGGCGGGGGGAGCTTGGTGGGACAGATACGCAGTATTTT.

The chain employs TRBV3-1 (or the pseudogene TRBV3-2) and TRBJ2-7; D is ambiguous. The CDR3 consists of 13 residues. Looked up from germline, CDR1 is LGHDT and CDR2 is YNNKEL (reference sequence). V lost 4 bases and J lost 3, with 10 bases in between. CDR3 sequence: CASSPTLYYEQYF. The CDR3 DNA reads TGTGCCAGCAGCCCCACGCTATACTACGAGCAGTACTTC.

The chain uses TRBV28 and TRBJ1-5; TRBD1 aligns across 8 bases. Trimming took 7 bases from V and 5 from J; bases not matched to a gene: 13. The CDR3 length is 16 residues. Germline V gene lookup returns CDR1 MDHEN and CDR2 SYDVKM. The CDR3 loop is CASKEHAGQGYQPQHF. The CDR3, as DNA: TGTGCCAGCAAAGAACACGCTGGACAGGGATATCAGCCCCAGCATTTT.

The chain links TRBV5-1 to TRBJ1-2, with no clear D. Germline CDR1 SGHRS, CDR2 YFSETQ. The V end lost 0 bases, the J end lost 0 bases, and 6 bases lay between the germline ends. The CDR3 loop spans 14 amino acids. CDR3 sequence reads: CASSLDSSNYGYTF. CDR3 bases: TGCGCCAGCAGCTTGGACAGCTCTAACTATGGCTACACCTTC.